Sequencing of this T cell receptor beta chain was carried out in a study of blood T cell repertoires in COVID-19 (dated by TCRdb to about 2020). Background on the whole study: Samples covering the acute and convalescent phases of COVID-19 were provided by collaborators in the United States, Italy and Spain. The prospective study material was composed of cDNA or gDNA derived from T cells, B-cell-depleted T cells, or PBMCs. Subjects who had been exposed to COVID-19, were actively infected with it, or had recovered from it provided the deeply sampled blood TCRbeta repertoires that made up the dataset. The repertoires were released in a freely available public database intended as a resource for research on the immune response to SARS-CoV-2. Samples were obtained from the ongoing ImmuneRACE study (first 160 participants) and from 1,254 subjects provided by 6 global collaborators. A de-identified subject ID, COVID-19 status, age in years and sex were almost always included in the sample metadata. Where available, HLA class I and class II types were taken from metadata supplied by the sample provider and were not determined by assay-based typing. What the study reported, not specific to this receptor: The quantity of clinical and demographic metadata differed by source and by participant and was supplied without curation.

Each collaborating institution followed its own protocols to collect whole blood in K2EDTA tubes. For TCRbeta analysis, collaborators shipped samples as frozen whole blood, isolated PBMCs, or DNA extracted from either of those sample types. To note about this clone: Its target antigen remains unknown. Per-nucleotide qualities are absent, and no much larger clonotype sits a single base away.

From a lookup of the germline V gene, CDR1 and CDR2 are SGHDT and YYEEEE. There are 14 amino acids in the CDR3, from cysteine to phenylalanine inclusive. Kept here is only the CDR3 DNA, which spans 42 bases and is read in frame from base 1. V was cut back by 1 base and J by 7 bases, leaving a gap of 9 bases between them. The immunoSEQ Assay, a bias-controlled multiplex PCR, was used to amplify TCRbeta CDR3 regions from genomic DNA. The paper's processing steps were these. The number of nucleated cells in each sample was estimated from the amplification of reference gene primers within the assay. To quantify the absolute abundance of each unique TCRbeta CDR3 rearrangement, sequence reads were collapsed and filtered. For each sample, productive Simpson clonality was calculated by taking the square root of Simpson's diversity index across productive rearrangements. TCRdb took over this immuneACCESS table, retaining in-frame rearrangements with V and J assigned. Such tables are incomplete; in checked studies, under half of the missing clones stem from an unresolved V gene, and the remainder is unexplained. From that table come the V and J calls and clone size; the DNA was used to work out D and trimming. In this sample the table shows more than 200,000 clones, approximately 79% of which occur a single time. Approximately 4.9% of the sample is taken by the ten largest.

The origin of this receptor is an elderly woman with active or convalescent COVID-19. The chain is made from TRBV5-6 and TRBJ1-6; the D gene is not confidently resolved. Sequencing input: peripheral blood. The DNA sequence follows: TGTGCCAGCAGCTTGCGAGGGAACAATTCACCCCTCCACTTT. It codes for CASSLRGNNSPLHF.